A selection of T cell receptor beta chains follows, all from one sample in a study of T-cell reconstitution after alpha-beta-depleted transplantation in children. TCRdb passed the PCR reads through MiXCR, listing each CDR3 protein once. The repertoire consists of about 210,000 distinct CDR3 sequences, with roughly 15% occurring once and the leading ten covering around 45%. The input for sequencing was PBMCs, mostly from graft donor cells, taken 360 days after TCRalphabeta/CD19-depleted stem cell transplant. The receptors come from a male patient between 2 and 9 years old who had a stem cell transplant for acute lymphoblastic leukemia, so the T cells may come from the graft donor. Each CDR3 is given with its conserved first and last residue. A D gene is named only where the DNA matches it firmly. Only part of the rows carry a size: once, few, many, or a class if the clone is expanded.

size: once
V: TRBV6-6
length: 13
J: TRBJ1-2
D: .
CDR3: CASTGSSRYGYTF
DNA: TGTGCCAGCACCGGGTCTAGTCGGTATGGCTACACCTTC

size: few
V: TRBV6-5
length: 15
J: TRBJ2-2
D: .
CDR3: CASSYRDWNTGELFF
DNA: TGTGCCAGCAGTTACAGGGACTGGAACACCGGGGAGCTGTTTTTT

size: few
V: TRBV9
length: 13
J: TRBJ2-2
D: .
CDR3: CASSAQNTGELFF
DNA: TGTGCCAGCAGCGCTCAGAACACCGGGGAGCTGTTTTTT

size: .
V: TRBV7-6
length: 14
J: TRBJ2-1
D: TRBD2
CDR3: CASSLLAGGNEQFF
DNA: TGTGCCAGCAGCTTACTTGCGGGAGGCAATGAGCAGTTCTTC

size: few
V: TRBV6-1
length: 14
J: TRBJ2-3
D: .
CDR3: CASSATKGIDTQYF
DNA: TGTGCCAGCAGCGCAACAAAGGGGATCGATACGCAGTATTTT

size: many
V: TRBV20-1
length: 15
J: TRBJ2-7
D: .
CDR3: CSAPRGTTANLGQYF
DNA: TGCAGTGCCCCGAGAGGAACGACAGCAAATCTTGGGCAGTACTTC

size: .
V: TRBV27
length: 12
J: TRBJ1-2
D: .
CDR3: CASRTVGVGYTF
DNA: TGTGCCAGCAGGACAGTTGGGGTTGGCTACACCTTC

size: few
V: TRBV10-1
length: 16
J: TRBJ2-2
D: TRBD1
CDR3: CASSEDRAGYTGELFF
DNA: TGCGCCAGCAGTGAAGACAGGGCAGGATACACCGGGGAGCTGTTTTTT

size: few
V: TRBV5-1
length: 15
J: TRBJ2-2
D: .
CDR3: CASSRDMANTGELFF
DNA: TGCGCCAGCAGCCGGGACATGGCGAACACCGGGGAGCTGTTTTTT

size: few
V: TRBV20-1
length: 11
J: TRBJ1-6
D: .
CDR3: CSALRDSPLHF
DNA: TGCAGTGCTCTCAGGGACTCACCCCTCCACTTT

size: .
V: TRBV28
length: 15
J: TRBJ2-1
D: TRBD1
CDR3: CASRTGTGPSNEQFF
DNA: TGTGCCAGCAGAACCGGGACAGGGCCTAGTAATGAGCAGTTCTTC

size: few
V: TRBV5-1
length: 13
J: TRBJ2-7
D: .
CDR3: CASSYDGPYEQYF
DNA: TGCGCCAGCAGCTACGACGGGCCCTACGAGCAGTACTTC

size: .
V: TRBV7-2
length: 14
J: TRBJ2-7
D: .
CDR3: CASSLNLASVGRYF
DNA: TGTGCCAGCAGCTTAAACCTCGCTAGTGTCGGCCGGTACTTC

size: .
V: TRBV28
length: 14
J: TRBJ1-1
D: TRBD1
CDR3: CASSSPGQGTLAFF
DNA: TGTGCCAGCAGTTCGCCGGGACAGGGTACGTTGGCTTTCTTT

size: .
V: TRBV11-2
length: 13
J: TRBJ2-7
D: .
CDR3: CASSLVSPREQYF
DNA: TGTGCCAGCAGCTTAGTCTCTCCGCGCGAGCAGTACTTC

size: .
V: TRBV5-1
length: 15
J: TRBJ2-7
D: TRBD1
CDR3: CASSWTGLEGAEQYF
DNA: TGCGCCAGCAGTTGGACAGGGCTCGAAGGGGCCGAGCAGTACTTC

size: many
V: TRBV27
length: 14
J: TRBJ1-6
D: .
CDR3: CASQNTGTGSPLHF
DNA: TGTGCCAGCCAGAACACAGGGACTGGTTCACCCCTCCACTTT

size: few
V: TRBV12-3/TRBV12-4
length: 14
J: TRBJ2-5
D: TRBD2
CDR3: CASSSTSGRETQYF
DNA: TGTGCCAGCAGTTCGACTAGCGGCCGAGAGACCCAGTACTTC

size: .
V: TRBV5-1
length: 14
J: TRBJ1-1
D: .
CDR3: CASSPGTPNTEAFF
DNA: TGCGCCAGCAGCCCCGGGACCCCGAACACTGAAGCTTTCTTT

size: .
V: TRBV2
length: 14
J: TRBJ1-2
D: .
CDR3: CASSPTVPNYGYTF
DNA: TGTGCCAGCAGTCCAACAGTACCGAACTATGGCTACACCTTC

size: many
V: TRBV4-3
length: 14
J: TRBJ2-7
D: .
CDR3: CASSQFRTSYEQYF
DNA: TGCGCCAGCAGCCAATTCAGAACATCCTACGAGCAGTACTTC